This T cell receptor (beta chain) derives from a study of radiotherapy plus CTLA-4 blockade in lung cancer. For the study at large: With 25% to 35% of patients having disease control, objective responses were seen in 15% to 20%.

This table comes from immunoSEQ multiplex PCR, and its TCRdb copy is limited to in-frame clones, with some not included. The table records roughly 55,000 clones, under 75% of them present only once. This TCR was sampled from a human donor with non-small cell lung cancer whose response to radiotherapy plus ipilimumab could not be evaluated. Material: peripheral blood, obtained from a patient treated with radiotherapy plus ipilimumab.

CDR3 in DNA: TGTGCCAGCAGCCCCGGGACTGTCTACAATGAGCAGTTCTTC. Its protein is CASSPGTVYNEQFF. This chain uses TRBV13 with TRBJ2-1, with a possible D match to TRBD2 (6 bases). The CDR3 length is 14 residues. Trimming took off 5 bases at V and 3 bases at J, with 11 bases between the two ends. Germline V CDR1 and CDR2: PRHDT, FYEKMQ (reference sequence).